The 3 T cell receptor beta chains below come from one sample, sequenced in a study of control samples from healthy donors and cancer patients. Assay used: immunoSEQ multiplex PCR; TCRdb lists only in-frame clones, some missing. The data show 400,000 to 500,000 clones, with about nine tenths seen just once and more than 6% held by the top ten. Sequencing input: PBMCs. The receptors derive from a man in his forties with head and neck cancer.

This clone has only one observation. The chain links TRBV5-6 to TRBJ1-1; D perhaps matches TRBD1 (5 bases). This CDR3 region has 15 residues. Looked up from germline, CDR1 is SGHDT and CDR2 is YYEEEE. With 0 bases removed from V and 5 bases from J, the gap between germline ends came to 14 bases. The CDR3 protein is CASSLGRHWGTEAFF. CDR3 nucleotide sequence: TGTGCCAGCAGCTTGGGACGCCACTGGGGGACTGAAGCTTTCTTT. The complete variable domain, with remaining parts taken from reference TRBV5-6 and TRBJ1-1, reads DAGVTQSPTHLIKTRGQQVTLRCSPKSGHDTVSWYQQALGQGPQFIFQYYEEEERQRGNFPDRFSGHQFPNYSSELNVNALLLGDSALYLCASSLGRHWGTEAFFGQGTRLTVV.

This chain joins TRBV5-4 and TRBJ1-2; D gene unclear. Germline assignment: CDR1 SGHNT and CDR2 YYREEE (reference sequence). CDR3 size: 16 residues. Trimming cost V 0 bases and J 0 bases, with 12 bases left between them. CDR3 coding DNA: TGTGCCAGCAGCTTGGGTACGGAGCTAGCTAACTATGGCTACACCTTC. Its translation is CASSLGTELANYGYTF.

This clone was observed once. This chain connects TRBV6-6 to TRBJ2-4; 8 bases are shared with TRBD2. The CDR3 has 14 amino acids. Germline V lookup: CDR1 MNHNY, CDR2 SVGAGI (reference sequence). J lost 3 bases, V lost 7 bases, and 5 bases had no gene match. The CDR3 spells CASTHGGDKNIQYF. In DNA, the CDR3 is TGTGCCAGCACACACGGGGGGGACAAAAACATTCAGTACTTC.